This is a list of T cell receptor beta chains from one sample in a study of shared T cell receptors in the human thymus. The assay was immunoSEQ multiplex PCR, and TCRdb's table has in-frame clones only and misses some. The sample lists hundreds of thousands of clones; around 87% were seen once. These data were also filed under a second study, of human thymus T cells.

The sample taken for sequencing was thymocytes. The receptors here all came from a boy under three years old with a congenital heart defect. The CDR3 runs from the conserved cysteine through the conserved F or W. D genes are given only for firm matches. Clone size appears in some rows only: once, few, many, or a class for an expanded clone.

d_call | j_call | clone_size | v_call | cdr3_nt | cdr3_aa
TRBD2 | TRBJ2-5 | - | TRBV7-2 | TGTGCCAGCAGCCATATCGAGCGGGGGGGCTCGAAGACCCAGTACTTC | CASSHIERGGSKTQYF
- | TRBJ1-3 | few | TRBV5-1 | TGCGCCAGCAGCTTGGGGGACATTGGAAACACCATATATTTT | CASSLGDIGNTIYF
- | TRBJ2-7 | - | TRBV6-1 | TGTGCCAGCAGTGAACTCGTAGAGCAGTACTTC | CASSELVEQYF
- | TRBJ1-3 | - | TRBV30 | TGTGCCTGGAGTGCGTCCCCGGGGGTCTCTGGAAACACCATATATTTT | CAWSASPGVSGNTIYF
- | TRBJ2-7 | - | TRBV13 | TGTGCCAGCAGCTCGACGGGGAACTCCTACGAGCAGTACTTC | CASSSTGNSYEQYF
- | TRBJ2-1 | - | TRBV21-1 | TGTGCCAGCACTGAAGGAAGCGGGAGGGGCCCCTACAATGAGCAGTTCTTC | CASTEGSGRGPYNEQFF
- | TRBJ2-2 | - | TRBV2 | TGTGCCAGCAAAGAGTCAGGGGCCGGGGAGCTGTTTTTT | CASKESGAGELFF
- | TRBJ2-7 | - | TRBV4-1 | TGCGCCAGCAGCCAAGGACTAGGGACCGAGCAGTACTTC | CASSQGLGTEQYF
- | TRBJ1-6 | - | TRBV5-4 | TGTGCCAGCAGCAGAACCCGGGACATCAATTCACCCCTCCACTTT | CASSRTRDINSPLHF
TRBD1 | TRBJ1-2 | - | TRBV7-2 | TGTGCCAGCAGCTTAAAGGGACAGAACTATGGCTACACCTTC | CASSLKGQNYGYTF
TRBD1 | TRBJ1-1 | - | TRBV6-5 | TGTGCCAGCAGTTACTCGACAGGGGGCCGTGAAGCTTTCTTT | CASSYSTGGREAFF
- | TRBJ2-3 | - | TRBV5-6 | TGTGCCAGCAGCTTGGTATCCAGGAAAAGCACAGATACGCAGTATTTT | CASSLVSRKSTDTQYF
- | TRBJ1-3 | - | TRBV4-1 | TGCGCCAGCAGCCAAGATAAGGGGTCTGGAAACACCATATATTTT | CASSQDKGSGNTIYF
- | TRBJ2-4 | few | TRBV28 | TGTGCCAGCACCAAAAGACACGTTCTAGCCAAAAACATTCAGTACTTC | CASTKRHVLAKNIQYF
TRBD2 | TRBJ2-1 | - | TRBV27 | TGTGCCAGCAGTCCGAACCCGACTAGCGGGAGAGATGGTGAGCAGTTCTTC | CASSPNPTSGRDGEQFF
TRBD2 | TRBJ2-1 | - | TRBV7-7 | TGTGCCAGCAGCGCCGGGACTAGCAATGAGCAGTTCTTC | CASSAGTSNEQFF
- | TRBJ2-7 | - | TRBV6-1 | TGTGCCAGCAGTGAAGCGCGACAGATTTACGAGCAGTACTTC | CASSEARQIYEQYF
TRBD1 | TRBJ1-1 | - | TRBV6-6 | TGTGCCAGCAGTTACTACCCTTTGACAGGGTTTACTGAAGCTTTCTTT | CASSYYPLTGFTEAFF
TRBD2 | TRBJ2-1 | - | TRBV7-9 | TGTGCCAGCAGCCCAAGACAGCCCCGGGAGGACGATGAGCAGTTCTTC | CASSPRQPREDDEQFF
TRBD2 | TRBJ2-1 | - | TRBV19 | TGTGCCAGTAGTATTAGACTAGCGGGACTTAGCTCCTACAATGAGCAGTTCTTC | CASSIRLAGLSSYNEQFF
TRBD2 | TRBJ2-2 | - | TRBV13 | TGTGCCAGCAGCTTAGAAGCGGGAAGGGACACCGGGGAGCTGTTTTTT | CASSLEAGRDTGELFF
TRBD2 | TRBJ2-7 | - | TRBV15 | TGTGCCACCAGCAGAGTCCAGCGGACTAGCATGGAGCAGTACTTC | CATSRVQRTSMEQYF
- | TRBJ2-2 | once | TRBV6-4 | TGTGCCAGCAGTGACTCCGTTTTTCATGGCAAAGGCAGGGCGAACACCGGGGAGCTGTTTTTT | CASSDSVFHGKGRANTGELFF
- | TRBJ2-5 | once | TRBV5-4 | TGTGCCAGCAGCCCGCTAGCGCGGCAAGAGACCCAGTACTTC | CASSPLARQETQYF
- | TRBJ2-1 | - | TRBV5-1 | TGCGCCAGCAGCTTAAGACAGGACCCCTACAATGAGCAGTTCTTC | CASSLRQDPYNEQFF
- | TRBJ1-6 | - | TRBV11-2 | TGTGCCAGCAGCTTCCCCCCCGCAGGGCCGGGGGATTCACCCCTCCACTTT | CASSFPPAGPGDSPLHF
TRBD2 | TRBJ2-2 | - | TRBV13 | TGTGCCAGCAGCCCAGCGGGACTTACCGGGGAGCTGTTTTTT | CASSPAGLTGELFF
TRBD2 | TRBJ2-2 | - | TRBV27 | TGTGCCAGCACCCCTCACGTCGAGCAGCGGGGGGCGAACACCGGGGAGCTGTTTTTT | CASTPHVEQRGANTGELFF
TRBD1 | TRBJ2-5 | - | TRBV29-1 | TGCAGCGTCAGACACAGGGGATGGTTGGGAGAGACCCAGTACTTC | CSVRHRGWLGETQYF
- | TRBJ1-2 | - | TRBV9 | TGTGCCAGCAGCGCCCCTCGAAAACCGGGACACCGAACATATGGCTACACCTTC | CASSAPRKPGHRTYGYTF
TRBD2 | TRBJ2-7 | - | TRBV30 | TGTGCCTGGAGCGCCAATAGCGGGAGGACCCCCTACGAGCAGTACTTC | CAWSANSGRTPYEQYF
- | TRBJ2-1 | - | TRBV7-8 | TGTGCCAGCAGCCCGGACAGCAATGAGCAGTTCTTC | CASSPDSNEQFF
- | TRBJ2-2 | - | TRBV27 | TGTGCCAGCAGTTTAAGGACGATGGGGCACACCGGGGAGCTGTTTTTT | CASSLRTMGHTGELFF
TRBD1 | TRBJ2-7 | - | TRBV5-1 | TGCGCCAGCAGCTTGGTGGGACAGTCTGCCTACGAGCAGTACTTC | CASSLVGQSAYEQYF
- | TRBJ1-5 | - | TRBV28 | TGTGCCAGCAGTTTAGGAATCGGACTCTATAGCAATCAGCCCCAGCATTTT | CASSLGIGLYSNQPQHF
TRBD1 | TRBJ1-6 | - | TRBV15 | TGTGCCACCAGCAGAGACCATGAACAGGGGACTTCACCCCTCCACTTT | CATSRDHEQGTSPLHF
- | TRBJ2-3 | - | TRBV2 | TGTGCCAGTCGGGGGACAGGCACAGATACGCAGTATTTT | CASRGTGTDTQYF
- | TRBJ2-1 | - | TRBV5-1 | TGCGCCAGCAGCTTGGTACGGGGTGCCTGGAATGAGCAGTTCTTC | CASSLVRGAWNEQFF
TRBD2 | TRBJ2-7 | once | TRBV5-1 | TGCGCCAGCAGCTCCAGTGAAGTAGCGGGAGGAGATCCCTACGAGCAGTACTTC | CASSSSEVAGGDPYEQYF
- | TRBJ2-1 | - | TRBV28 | TGTGCCAGCAGTTCAAGGAGTATCGGGGAAAACTCCTACAATGAGCAGTTCTTC | CASSSRSIGENSYNEQFF
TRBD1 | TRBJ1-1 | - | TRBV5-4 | TGTGCCAGCAGCTTGGCCAGACAGGGGGTGAACACTGAAGCTTTCTTT | CASSLARQGVNTEAFF
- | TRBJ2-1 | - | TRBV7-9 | TGTGCCAGCAGCGCGGGACTCCCCAGGAACAATGAGCAGTTCTTC | CASSAGLPRNNEQFF
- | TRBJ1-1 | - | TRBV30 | TGTGCCTGGAGTGTACACGGGGGTGTCACTGAAGCTTTCTTT | CAWSVHGGVTEAFF
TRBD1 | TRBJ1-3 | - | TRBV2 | TGTGCCAGTACGGGACAGACAATTGGAAACACCATATATTTT | CASTGQTIGNTIYF
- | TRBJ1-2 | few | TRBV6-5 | TGTGCCAGCAGTTACGGGGGGAACTATGGCTACACCTTC | CASSYGGNYGYTF
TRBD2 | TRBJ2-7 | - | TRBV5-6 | TGTGCCAGCAGCTTCGGGGGGGCGAGCAACGAGCAGTACTTC | CASSFGGASNEQYF
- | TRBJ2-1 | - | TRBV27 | TGTGCCAGCAGTTGGGGCGACATAACCTACAATGAGCAGTTCTTC | CASSWGDITYNEQFF
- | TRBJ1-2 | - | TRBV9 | TGTGCCAGCAGCGCCACCTCCGGCCGACAGTTCTATGGCTACACCTTC | CASSATSGRQFYGYTF
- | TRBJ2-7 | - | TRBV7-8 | TGTGCCAGCAGCTTCACAACTCACACAGGGATCGTGAACTACGAGCAGTACTTC | CASSFTTHTGIVNYEQYF
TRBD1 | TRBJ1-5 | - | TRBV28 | TGTGCCAGCAGGCACGGACAGGTCCATTGGGGCAATCAGCCCCAGCATTTT | CASRHGQVHWGNQPQHF
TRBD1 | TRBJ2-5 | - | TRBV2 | TGTGCCAGCAATCATTTGGGACAGCACCAAGAGACCCAGTACTTC | CASNHLGQHQETQYF
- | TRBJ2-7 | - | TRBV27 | TGTGCCAGCTCCAGCTCCTACGAGCAGTACTTC | CASSSSYEQYF
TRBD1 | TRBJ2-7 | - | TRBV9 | TGTGCCAGCAGCCCCAGGGGGCGGACCTACGAGCAGTACTTC | CASSPRGRTYEQYF
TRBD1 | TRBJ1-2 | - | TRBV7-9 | TGTGCCAGCAGCGCCCAGACAGGGGAGCGCTACACCTTC | CASSAQTGERYTF
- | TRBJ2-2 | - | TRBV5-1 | TGCGCCAGCAGCTCCGAAGACAGAAACCCTACGAACACCGGGGAGCTGTTTTTT | CASSSEDRNPTNTGELFF
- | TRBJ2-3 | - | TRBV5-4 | TGTGCCAGTTCGGACAGAAGCACAGATACGCAGTATTTT | CASSDRSTDTQYF
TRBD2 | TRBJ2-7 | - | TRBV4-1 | TGCGCCAGCAGCGCCGGGACTAGCGGAACCTACGAGCAGTACTTC | CASSAGTSGTYEQYF
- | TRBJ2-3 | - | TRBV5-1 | TGCGCCAGCAGGAGGGAGTATACGCAGTATTTT | CASRREYTQYF
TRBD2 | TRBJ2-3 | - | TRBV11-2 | TGTGCCAGCAGTACACCCCCGACTAGCGGGAGAGCAGATACGCAGTATTTT | CASSTPPTSGRADTQYF
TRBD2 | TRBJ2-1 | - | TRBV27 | TGTGCCAGCAGGACTAGCGGGAGGATCCGCCGGTACAATGAGCAGTTCTTC | CASRTSGRIRRYNEQFF